This TCR beta chain was sequenced for a study of T cell responses to AZD1222 COVID-19 vaccine. Study-wide results and limits: The CD4 TCRs associated with vaccination extended across spike and predominated at 160-218 and 743-854. Spike-specific TCR breadth and depth grew following two AZD1222 doses. Repertoires were sampled only after the peak T cell response.

This clone has just a few counts. Its matching antigen is unknown. This sample also contains other DNA sequences that code for the same CDR3. Data came from immunoSEQ multiplex PCR; TCRdb stores just in-frame clones and leaves some out. The repertoire holds approximately 140,000 clones, with approximately 92% as singletons. Pooling was applied to second doses at about 4 or about 12 weeks. Sequences were derived from peripheral blood, sampled 28 days after the second AZD1222 dose. The receptor was derived from an adult who received the AZD1222 COVID-19 vaccine.

The CDR3 DNA follows: TGTGCCAGTAGATTGGACAGGGCCAGCAATCAGCCCCAGCATTTT. Encoded protein: CASRLDRASNQPQHF. The rearrangement uses TRBV19 and TRBJ1-5; TRBD1 agrees at 8 bases. V was pared by 6 bases and J by 1 base, with 5 bases of the junction left unmatched. This CDR3 contains 15 residues. Germline V gene sequence: CDR1 LNHDA, CDR2 SQIVND (reference sequence).